This T cell receptor beta chain is drawn from a study of blood T cell repertoires in COVID-19. Per the germline V gene, CDR1 is SNHLY and CDR2 is FYNNEI. This CDR3 is built from 16 residues. The V end lost 1 base, the J end lost 6 bases, and 16 bases lay between the germline ends. Sequencing used immunoSEQ multiplex PCR; TCRdb keeps in-frame clones, though not all of them. The sample includes 200,000 to 250,000 clones, roughly 89% of them seen just once. The gene calls are TRBV2 and TRBJ2-1, with D perhaps matching TRBD2 (7 bases). The sequence derives from a man aged 30-40 years who had been exposed to COVID-19. Sample: PBMCs or T cells enriched from blood (not recorded which). The CDR3 reads CASSEEQGGAVNEQFF. CDR3 nucleotides: TGTGCCAGCAGTGAAGAACAAGGGGGGGCAGTCAATGAGCAGTTCTTC.